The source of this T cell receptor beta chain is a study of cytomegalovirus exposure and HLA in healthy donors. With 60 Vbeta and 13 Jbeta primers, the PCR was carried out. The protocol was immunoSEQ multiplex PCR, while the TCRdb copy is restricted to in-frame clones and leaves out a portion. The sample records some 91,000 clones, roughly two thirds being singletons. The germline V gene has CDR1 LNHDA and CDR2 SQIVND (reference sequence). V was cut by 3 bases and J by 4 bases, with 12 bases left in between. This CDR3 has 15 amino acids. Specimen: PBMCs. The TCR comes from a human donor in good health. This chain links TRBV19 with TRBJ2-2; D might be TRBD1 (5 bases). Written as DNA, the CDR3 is TGTGCCAGTAGTATGACAGCGCGAGGCACCGGGGAGCTGTTTTTT. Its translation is CASSMTARGTGELFF.